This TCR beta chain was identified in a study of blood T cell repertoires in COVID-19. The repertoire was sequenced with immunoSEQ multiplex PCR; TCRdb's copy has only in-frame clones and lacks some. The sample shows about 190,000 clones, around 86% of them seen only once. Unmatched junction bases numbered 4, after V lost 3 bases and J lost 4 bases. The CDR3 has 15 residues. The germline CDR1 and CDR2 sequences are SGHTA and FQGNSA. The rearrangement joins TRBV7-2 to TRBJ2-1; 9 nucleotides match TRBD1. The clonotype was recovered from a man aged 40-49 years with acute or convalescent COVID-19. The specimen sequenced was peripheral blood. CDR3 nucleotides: TGTGCCAGCAGCTTGGGACAGGGATATTACAATGAGCAGTTCTTC. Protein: CASSLGQGYYNEQFF.